This T cell receptor (beta chain) was retrieved from a study of blood T cell repertoires in COVID-19 (dated by TCRdb to about 2020). Some background on the complete study: Samples from collaborators originated in the United States, Italy and Spain and spanned both the acute and convalescent phases of COVID-19. The prospective study material was composed of cDNA or gDNA derived from T cells, B-cell-depleted T cells, or PBMCs. The dataset comprised deeply sampled blood TCRbeta repertoires from subjects exposed to, actively infected with, or recovered from COVID-19. The repertoires were made available in a free public database intended to serve as a resource for research on the immune response to SARS-CoV-2. Samples came from the ongoing ImmuneRACE study (first 160 participants) plus 1,254 subjects from 6 global collaborators. The sample metadata nearly always contained a de-identified subject ID, COVID-19 status, age in years and sex. Where HLA class I and class II types were available, the types were taken from metadata supplied by the sample provider, not from assay-based typing. Study-wide conclusions, independent of this receptor: How much clinical and demographic metadata was included differed by source and by participant, and the metadata was provided uncurated.

Comments on this clone: Its recognized antigen is unknown. Base-call qualities are not available, and no considerably larger clone is one nucleotide away.

One collaborating source in Seattle enrolled patients while the patients were actively infected and followed the patients over time throughout the course of disease. Whole blood was collected in K2EDTA tubes by collaborating institutions according to the institutions' own protocols. For TCRbeta analysis, collaborator samples were shipped as frozen whole blood, as isolated PBMCs, or as DNA extracted from either sample type. TCRbeta CDR3 regions were amplified from genomic DNA by means of the immunoSEQ Assay, a bias-controlled multiplex PCR. Processing in the source paper ran as follows. The number of nucleated cells in each sample was estimated from the amplification of reference gene primers within the assay. Sequence reads were collapsed and filtered to measure the absolute abundance of every unique TCRbeta CDR3 rearrangement. For each sample, productive Simpson clonality was calculated as the square root of Simpson's diversity index across productive rearrangements. This is the immuneACCESS table as TCRdb keeps it, with only in-frame sequences that have V and J called. A part of the clones is gone; compared with another copy, unresolved V genes explain less than half, and the rest is unexplained. That table supplies the V and J calls and clone size; D and trimming were determined from the DNA. The sample has 300,000 to 350,000 clones on record, about nine tenths of them singletons. The ten largest make up just under 7.5% of the sample.

Taken from cysteine to phenylalanine, the CDR3 has 13 residues. Only CDR3 DNA remains: 39 bases, in frame from the first base. Compared with germline, V lacks 2 bases and J lacks 6 bases; bases without a gene match: 4. From the germline V gene (reference sequence), CDR1 is MNHEY and CDR2 is SMNVEV. This TCR derives from a woman in her 70s with COVID-19, enrolled during active disease. The V and J segments used are TRBV27 and TRBJ2-7; TRBD1 lines up with 7 middle nucleotides. Sequencing was performed on peripheral blood. The nucleotide sequence is given as TGTGCCAGCAGTTTAGCGACAGGGACCGAGCAGTACTTC. Its translation reads: CASSLATGTEQYF.